These 9 T cell receptor beta chains were sequenced from one sample in a study of T cells in Graves' hyperthyroidism and ophthalmopathy. RNA transcripts provided the source from which TCR beta CDR3 regions were amplified. Carried out on the TCR CDR3, a first-round RT-PCR used the HTBI primer set. TCRdb reanalysed the multiplex PCR reads using MiXCR and keeps one entry per CDR3 protein. In the table there are roughly 400,000 distinct CDR3 sequences, 15% to 18% of which are singletons. The specimen was blood. The source is a woman aged 18-29 years with Graves' hyperthyroidism that later progressed to Graves' ophthalmopathy.

The V gene is TRBV19, the J gene TRBJ2-3; the match to TRBD1 covers 8 bases. The CDR3 runs to 15 residues. The germline CDR1 and CDR2 sequences are LNHDA and SQIVND (reference sequence). The V gene end was trimmed by 5 bases and the J gene end by 4 bases; junction bases not matched to a gene: 8. CDR3 region: CASSGYRGSPDTQYF. The CDR3 DNA reads as TGTGCCAGTAGTGGGTACAGGGGGAGTCCAGATACGCAGTATTTT.

The J gene is TRBJ2-2, the V gene TRBV7-2; D is unclear. Germline values: CDR1 SGHTA, CDR2 FQGNSA. This CDR3 spans 16 amino acids. The ends were cut back, 5 bases at V and 2 bases at J, with 15 bases in the middle. The CDR3 spells CASSPRTSYNTGELFF. In DNA, the CDR3 is TGTGCCAGCAGCCCGAGGACCAGTTACAACACCGGGGAGCTGTTTTTT.

There are many counts of this clonotype. V is TRBV7-2 and J is TRBJ2-5; weak D call: TRBD1 (6 bases). Germline V gene sequence: CDR1 SGHTA, CDR2 FQGNSA. CDR3 length: 14 amino acids. V gave up 5 bases and J gave up 5 bases, with 15 bases separating them. The CDR3 region is CASSPGAGGETQYF. CDR3 DNA sequence: TGTGCCAGCAGCCCAGGGGCAGGTGGGGAGACCCAGTACTTC.

This clonotype was counted between two and nine times. The chain recombines TRBV6-1 with TRBJ1-2; D not resolved. The CDR3 spans 12 residues. CDR1 and CDR2 from the germline V gene are MNHNS and SASEGT. Trimming shortened V by 6 bases and J by 0 bases, and 5 bases separated the two germline ends. The CDR3 is CASRGANYGYTF. The CDR3, as DNA: TGTGCCAGCAGAGGAGCTAACTATGGCTACACCTTC.

This clonotype was seen only a few times. At one boundary the junction diverges from the germline segment, which might be a read error. This rearrangement joins TRBV29-1 to TRBJ2-1, with D possibly called TRBD1 or TRBD2 (5 bases each). The CDR3 is 9 residues long. Germline V gene sequence: CDR1 SQVTM, CDR2 ANQGSEA. The CDR3 is CSAGPPVLF. The CDR3 DNA follows: TGCAGCGCGGGACCGCCAGTCCTCTTC.

This clonotype was counted at least ten times. The J gene is TRBJ2-1, the V gene TRBV5-6; D is uncertain. Trimming left V 1 base short and J 4 bases short, with 15 bases between. CDR1 SGHDT and CDR2 YYEEEE come from the germline V gene. CDR3 length equals 16 residues. For the CDR3, the DNA is TGTGCCAGCAGCTTGACCCTAGAAGGCCCTTACAATGAGCAGTTCTTC. Amino acids: CASSLTLEGPYNEQFF. The complete variable domain, with remaining parts taken from reference TRBV5-6 and TRBJ2-1, reads DAGVTQSPTHLIKTRGQQVTLRCSPKSGHDTVSWYQQALGQGPQFIFQYYEEEERQRGNFPDRFSGHQFPNYSSELNVNALLLGDSALYLCASSLTLEGPYNEQFFGPGTRLTVL.

This clonotype was seen a few times. This chain connects TRBV5-1 to TRBJ1-1, with TRBD1 matching over 7 bases. The V gene end was trimmed by 0 bases and the J gene end by 4 bases; junction bases not matched to a gene: 6. Germline CDR1 reads SGHRS; CDR2 reads YFSETQ. This CDR3 has 15 residues. CDR3 in DNA: TGCGCCAGCAGCTTGGTTAGGGGGCGCGGCACTGAAGCTTTCTTT. Amino acid sequence: CASSLVRGRGTEAFF.

This clonotype was found many times. The V call is TRBV27, the J call TRBJ2-1, with unresolved D. This CDR3 has 15 amino acids. Trimming cost V 3 bases and J 1 base, with 10 bases left between them. CDR1 is MNHEY, CDR2 SMNVEV, per germline (reference sequence). CDR3 nucleotides: TGTGCCAGCAGTTTTCGGGCTAGTTCCTACAATGAGCAGTTCTTC. Its protein is CASSFRASSYNEQFF.

This clonotype was counted at least ten times. The chain is built from TRBV28 and TRBJ2-7; 7 nucleotides line up with TRBD2. Trimming cost V 0 bases and J 6 bases; bases outside gene matches: 11. CDR3 length equals 16 residues. Germline V lookup: CDR1 MDHEN, CDR2 SYDVKM. For the CDR3, the DNA is TGTGCCAGCAGTTTATGCATCCGCGGGGGAAGGTGCGAGCAGTACTTC. It codes for CASSLCIRGGRCEQYF.